This is a list of T cell receptor beta chains from one sample in a study of PD-L1 blockade in urothelial cancer. TCRdb's copy holds only in-frame clones and misses some; the assay was immunoSEQ multiplex PCR. The table shows tens of thousands of clones, with 80% to 90% occurring only once. The sequencing here drew on PBMCs, taken around atezolizumab (anti-PD-L1) treatment. The receptors were gathered from a man between 45 and 60 years old with urothelial cancer. Both conserved end residues are part of each CDR3. The order of the fields is V gene, J gene, D gene, clone size, CDR3 DNA, CDR3 protein. D genes are given only for firm matches. Clone size appears in some rows only: once, few, many, or a class for an expanded clone.

v_call: TRBV7-9; j_call: TRBJ2-1; d_call: .; clone_size: .; cdr3_nt: TGTGCCAGCAGCTTCACAACGGGATCCCATTCCAATGAGCAGTTCTTC; cdr3_aa: CASSFTTGSHSNEQFF
v_call: TRBV11-2; j_call: TRBJ2-5; d_call: TRBD2; clone_size: .; cdr3_nt: TGTGCCAGCAGCTTATGGGTGGTAGGCGGGACTAGCCGTGAGACCCAGTACTTC; cdr3_aa: CASSLWVVGGTSRETQYF
v_call: TRBV10-1; j_call: TRBJ2-3; d_call: .; clone_size: .; cdr3_nt: TGCGCCAGCAGTGAGAGCTCCCAGGGCACAGATACGCAGTATTTT; cdr3_aa: CASSESSQGTDTQYF
v_call: TRBV5-1; j_call: TRBJ2-5; d_call: TRBD1; clone_size: .; cdr3_nt: TGCGCCAGCAGCTCGGTAGACAGGGGCCCACAAGAGACCCAGTACTTC; cdr3_aa: CASSSVDRGPQETQYF
v_call: TRBV19; j_call: TRBJ1-1; d_call: TRBD1; clone_size: .; cdr3_nt: TGTGCCAGTAGCGCGACAGGGGGGAGAACTGAAGCTTTCTTT; cdr3_aa: CASSATGGRTEAFF
v_call: TRBV7-6; j_call: TRBJ2-7; d_call: TRBD1; clone_size: .; cdr3_nt: TGTGCCAGCAGCTTAGTCCCGGGACAGGGGGTCTACGAGCAGTACTTC; cdr3_aa: CASSLVPGQGVYEQYF
v_call: TRBV6-5; j_call: TRBJ2-7; d_call: .; clone_size: .; cdr3_nt: TGTGCCAGCAGCCGGGGGACCCGGCCCTACGAGCAGTACTTC; cdr3_aa: CASSRGTRPYEQYF
v_call: TRBV6-6; j_call: TRBJ2-7; d_call: TRBD1; clone_size: .; cdr3_nt: TGTGCCAGCAGTTTGGATGGACAGGCCGGCTCCTACGAGCAGTACTTC; cdr3_aa: CASSLDGQAGSYEQYF
v_call: TRBV28; j_call: TRBJ2-7; d_call: .; clone_size: once; cdr3_nt: TGTGCCAGCATCGGTACCTACGAGCAGTACTTC; cdr3_aa: CASIGTYEQYF
v_call: TRBV7-6; j_call: TRBJ1-6; d_call: TRBD1; clone_size: once; cdr3_nt: TGTGCCAGCAGCACAGACAGGGATTCACCCCTCCACTTT; cdr3_aa: CASSTDRDSPLHF
v_call: TRBV28; j_call: TRBJ1-5; d_call: TRBD1; clone_size: .; cdr3_nt: TGTGCCAGCAGTTTAGTCGGGACAGGAAGCAATCAGCCCCAGCATTTT; cdr3_aa: CASSLVGTGSNQPQHF
v_call: TRBV18; j_call: TRBJ2-7; d_call: TRBD1; clone_size: .; cdr3_nt: TGTGCCAGCTCACCAGGGACAGGGAATTTGAGGTCCTACGAGCAGTACTTC; cdr3_aa: CASSPGTGNLRSYEQYF
v_call: TRBV10-1; j_call: TRBJ2-1; d_call: TRBD2; clone_size: .; cdr3_nt: TGCGCCAGCAGCTCTAGCGGGGTCTACAATGAGCAGTTCTTC; cdr3_aa: CASSSSGVYNEQFF
v_call: TRBV4-1; j_call: TRBJ2-1; d_call: .; clone_size: .; cdr3_nt: TGCGCCAGCAGCCAAGAGACTAGTGTCCCCGTCAATGAGCAGTTCTTC; cdr3_aa: CASSQETSVPVNEQFF
v_call: TRBV11-2; j_call: TRBJ1-1; d_call: TRBD1; clone_size: .; cdr3_nt: TGTGCCAGCAGCTTAAGGGACAGGGGGCAGGTTTACGCTTTCTTT; cdr3_aa: CASSLRDRGQVYAFF
v_call: TRBV19; j_call: TRBJ1-1; d_call: .; clone_size: .; cdr3_nt: TGTGCCAGTAGATCAGGGTACCCGAAACTTGAAGCTTTCTTT; cdr3_aa: CASRSGYPKLEAFF
v_call: TRBV18; j_call: TRBJ2-7; d_call: .; clone_size: .; cdr3_nt: TGTGCCAGCTCACCCGTATACAGCGAGCAGTACTTC; cdr3_aa: CASSPVYSEQYF
v_call: TRBV6-1; j_call: TRBJ1-3; d_call: .; clone_size: .; cdr3_nt: TGTGCCAGCAGTGAAGACAATTGGAACACCATATATTTT; cdr3_aa: CASSEDNWNTIYF
v_call: TRBV20-1; j_call: TRBJ2-7; d_call: .; clone_size: .; cdr3_nt: TGCCCCGTCCGGTGCTACGAGCAGTACTTC; cdr3_aa: CPVRCYEQYF
v_call: TRBV7-8; j_call: TRBJ2-3; d_call: .; clone_size: .; cdr3_nt: TGTGCCAGCAGCCTCGGCGGGGAGAGGCCGCAGTATTTT; cdr3_aa: CASSLGGERPQYF
v_call: TRBV27; j_call: TRBJ2-5; d_call: TRBD2; clone_size: .; cdr3_nt: TGTGCCAGCAGAAATCTAGCGGGGAGGGAGACCCAGTACTTC; cdr3_aa: CASRNLAGRETQYF
v_call: TRBV28; j_call: TRBJ1-1; d_call: .; clone_size: once; cdr3_nt: TGTGCCAGCAGCCGGGAGCTCGCTGAAGCTTTCTTT; cdr3_aa: CASSRELAEAFF
v_call: TRBV7-9; j_call: TRBJ2-7; d_call: .; clone_size: once; cdr3_nt: TGTGCCAGCAGCTTGCGAGTCGCTAGCGCCTACGAGCAGTACTTC; cdr3_aa: CASSLRVASAYEQYF
v_call: TRBV2; j_call: TRBJ2-7; d_call: TRBD1; clone_size: .; cdr3_nt: TGTGCCAGCAGTGAAGCACAGGGGGTCCAGCAGTACTTC; cdr3_aa: CASSEAQGVQQYF
v_call: TRBV29-1; j_call: TRBJ2-1; d_call: TRBD1; clone_size: once; cdr3_nt: TGCAGCGTTAAAGGGACAGGGTACTACAATGAGCAGTTCTTC; cdr3_aa: CSVKGTGYYNEQFF
v_call: TRBV7-9; j_call: TRBJ2-5; d_call: .; clone_size: .; cdr3_nt: TGTGCCAGCCGGGACAACCAAGAGACCCAGTACTTC; cdr3_aa: CASRDNQETQYF
v_call: TRBV5-5; j_call: TRBJ2-3; d_call: .; clone_size: .; cdr3_nt: TGTGCCAGCAGCTTGGATCCGCGGAGCACAGATACGCAGTATTTT; cdr3_aa: CASSLDPRSTDTQYF
v_call: TRBV13; j_call: TRBJ1-2; d_call: .; clone_size: once; cdr3_nt: TGTGCCAGCAGCCAAACGACAGGTTTTATTGGCTACACCTTC; cdr3_aa: CASSQTTGFIGYTF
v_call: TRBV14; j_call: TRBJ2-1; d_call: .; clone_size: .; cdr3_nt: TGTGCCAGCAGCCGGTCTCGGGGGGCCCCGTCCTACAATGAGCAGTTCTTC; cdr3_aa: CASSRSRGAPSYNEQFF
v_call: TRBV11-3; j_call: TRBJ1-1; d_call: .; clone_size: .; cdr3_nt: TGTGCCAGCAGCTTAGGCGGTGTGAACACTGAAGCTTTCTTT; cdr3_aa: CASSLGGVNTEAFF
v_call: TRBV7-4; j_call: TRBJ1-5; d_call: .; clone_size: .; cdr3_nt: TGTGCCAGCAGCTTACTGGGACACCTCAATCAGCCCCAGCATTTT; cdr3_aa: CASSLLGHLNQPQHF
v_call: TRBV11-2; j_call: TRBJ2-7; d_call: TRBD2; clone_size: .; cdr3_nt: TGTGCCAGCAGCCACCCGGGACTAGCGGGGACCTACGAGCAGTACTTC; cdr3_aa: CASSHPGLAGTYEQYF
v_call: TRBV11-3; j_call: TRBJ2-3; d_call: .; clone_size: .; cdr3_nt: TGTGCCAGCAGCTTAAGGCCAGGGCCCACAGATACGCAGTATTTT; cdr3_aa: CASSLRPGPTDTQYF
v_call: TRBV7-2; j_call: TRBJ2-3; d_call: TRBD2; clone_size: .; cdr3_nt: TGTGCCAGCAGCTTAGGACTAGCAATTGCAGATACGCAGTATTTT; cdr3_aa: CASSLGLAIADTQYF
v_call: TRBV30; j_call: TRBJ1-1; d_call: .; clone_size: medium-sized; cdr3_nt: TGTGCCTGGAGTGTACTGGGGGGAGACACTGAAGCTTTCTTT; cdr3_aa: CAWSVLGGDTEAFF
v_call: TRBV9; j_call: TRBJ2-1; d_call: .; clone_size: .; cdr3_nt: TGTGCCAGCAGCGTATCTGGGGGCGTGGGGTCCTACAATGAGCAGTTCTTC; cdr3_aa: CASSVSGGVGSYNEQFF
v_call: TRBV5-1; j_call: TRBJ2-3; d_call: .; clone_size: .; cdr3_nt: TGCGCCAGCAGGGAGGGGGCTAGCACAGATACGCAGTATTTT; cdr3_aa: CASREGASTDTQYF
v_call: TRBV19; j_call: TRBJ1-2; d_call: .; clone_size: .; cdr3_nt: TGTGCCAGTACAGACACTACCAGGGGTTTTCACTATGGCTACACCTTC; cdr3_aa: CASTDTTRGFHYGYTF
v_call: TRBV7-5; j_call: TRBJ2-4; d_call: .; clone_size: .; cdr3_nt: TGTGCCAGAAGGCCCCTAAGAAGTACCAAAAACATTCAGTACTTC; cdr3_aa: CARRPLRSTKNIQYF
v_call: TRBV28; j_call: TRBJ2-5; d_call: TRBD1; clone_size: .; cdr3_nt: TGTGCCAGCAGTTCCGGACAGGGGGCTAGGGAGACCCAGTACTTC; cdr3_aa: CASSSGQGARETQYF
v_call: TRBV29-1; j_call: TRBJ1-2; d_call: TRBD1; clone_size: once; cdr3_nt: TGCAGCGTTGAAAGTGTCAGGGGGGGCTACACCTTC; cdr3_aa: CSVESVRGGYTF
v_call: TRBV19; j_call: TRBJ2-7; d_call: TRBD1; clone_size: .; cdr3_nt: TGTGCCAGTAGTATAGGGACAGGGGTATCCTACGAGCAGTACTTC; cdr3_aa: CASSIGTGVSYEQYF
v_call: TRBV10-2; j_call: TRBJ2-5; d_call: .; clone_size: .; cdr3_nt: TGCGCCAGCAGTGAGTCCGGCGGGTACCAAGAGACCCAGTACTTC; cdr3_aa: CASSESGGYQETQYF
v_call: TRBV30; j_call: TRBJ2-5; d_call: .; clone_size: .; cdr3_nt: TGTGCCTGGAGGACACGAGGGGGATTTCAAGAGACCCAGTACTTC; cdr3_aa: CAWRTRGGFQETQYF
v_call: TRBV5-4; j_call: TRBJ2-7; d_call: TRBD1; clone_size: .; cdr3_nt: TGTGCCAGCGGACCGGGACAGGGCTCCTACGAGCAGTACTTC; cdr3_aa: CASGPGQGSYEQYF
v_call: TRBV19; j_call: TRBJ1-1; d_call: .; clone_size: .; cdr3_nt: TGTGCCAGTAGTATTACAGGGTTTGAGTGGCAGAACACTGAAGCTTTCTTT; cdr3_aa: CASSITGFEWQNTEAFF
v_call: TRBV7-9; j_call: TRBJ2-5; d_call: TRBD1; clone_size: once; cdr3_nt: TGTGCCAGCAGCTTAGGACAGGGTGCGAAGACCCAGTACTTC; cdr3_aa: CASSLGQGAKTQYF
v_call: TRBV7-9; j_call: TRBJ2-2; d_call: TRBD1; clone_size: .; cdr3_nt: TGTGCCAGCAAAAAGGGACAGGCTTCGAACACCGGGGAGCTGTTTTTT; cdr3_aa: CASKKGQASNTGELFF
v_call: TRBV6-1; j_call: TRBJ1-5; d_call: .; clone_size: .; cdr3_nt: TGTGCCAGCAGTGTGGGGGGAGATCAGCCCCAGCATTTT; cdr3_aa: CASSVGGDQPQHF
v_call: TRBV27; j_call: TRBJ1-5; d_call: TRBD1; clone_size: .; cdr3_nt: TGTGCCAGCAGAGAGGACAGGAATCAGCCCCAGCATTTT; cdr3_aa: CASREDRNQPQHF
v_call: TRBV7-9; j_call: TRBJ2-7; d_call: .; clone_size: .; cdr3_nt: TGTGCCAGCAGCTTAGCAGGGACTCGCCTCGACGAGCAGTACTTC; cdr3_aa: CASSLAGTRLDEQYF
v_call: TRBV5-6; j_call: TRBJ1-1; d_call: TRBD1; clone_size: .; cdr3_nt: TGTGCCAGCAGCGGGACCTCCCGGACAGGGGGTCCTGAAGCTTTCTTT; cdr3_aa: CASSGTSRTGGPEAFF
v_call: TRBV19; j_call: TRBJ2-2; d_call: TRBD1; clone_size: .; cdr3_nt: TGTGCCAGCCGGGACAGGGGGGCCGGGGAGCTGTTTTTT; cdr3_aa: CASRDRGAGELFF
v_call: TRBV25-1; j_call: TRBJ1-1; d_call: TRBD1; clone_size: few; cdr3_nt: TGTGCCAGCAGTGTGACAGGGGTGGGCACTGAAGCTTTCTTT; cdr3_aa: CASSVTGVGTEAFF
v_call: TRBV9; j_call: TRBJ2-1; d_call: .; clone_size: .; cdr3_nt: TGTGCCAGCAGCGTAGCCCTACAGGGAGTCTACAATGAGCAGTTCTTC; cdr3_aa: CASSVALQGVYNEQFF